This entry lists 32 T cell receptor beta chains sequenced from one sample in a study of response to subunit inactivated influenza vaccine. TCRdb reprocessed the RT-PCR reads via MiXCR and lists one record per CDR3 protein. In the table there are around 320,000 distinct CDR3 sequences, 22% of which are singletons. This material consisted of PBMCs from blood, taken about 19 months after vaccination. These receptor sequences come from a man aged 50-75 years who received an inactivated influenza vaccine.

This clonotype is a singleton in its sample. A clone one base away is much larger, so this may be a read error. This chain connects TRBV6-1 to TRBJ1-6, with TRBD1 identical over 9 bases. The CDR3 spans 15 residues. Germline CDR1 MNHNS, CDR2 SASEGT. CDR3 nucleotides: TGTGCCAGCGGTGAAGGTGACAGGGGGAATTCACCCCTCCACTTT. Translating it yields CASGEGDRGNSPLHF.

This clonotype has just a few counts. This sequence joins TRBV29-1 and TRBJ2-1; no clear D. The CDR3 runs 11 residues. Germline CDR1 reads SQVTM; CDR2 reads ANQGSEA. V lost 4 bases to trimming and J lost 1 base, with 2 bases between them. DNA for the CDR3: TGCAGCGTTGTGTCCTACAATGAGCAGTTCTTC. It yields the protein CSVVSYNEQFF.

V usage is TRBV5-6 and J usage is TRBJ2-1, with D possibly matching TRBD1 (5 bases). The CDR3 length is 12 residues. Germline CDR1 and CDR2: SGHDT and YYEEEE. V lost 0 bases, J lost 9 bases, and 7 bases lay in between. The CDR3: CASSLVRGEQFF. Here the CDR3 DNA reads TGTGCCAGCAGCTTGGTAAGGGGTGAGCAGTTCTTC.

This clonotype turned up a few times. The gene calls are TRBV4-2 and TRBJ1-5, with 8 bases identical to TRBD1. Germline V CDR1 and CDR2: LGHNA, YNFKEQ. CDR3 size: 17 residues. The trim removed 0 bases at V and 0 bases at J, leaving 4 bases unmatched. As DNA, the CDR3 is TGTGCCAGCAGCCAAGATGCGACAGGGGCTAGCAATCAGCCCCAGCATTTT. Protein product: CASSQDATGASNQPQHF.

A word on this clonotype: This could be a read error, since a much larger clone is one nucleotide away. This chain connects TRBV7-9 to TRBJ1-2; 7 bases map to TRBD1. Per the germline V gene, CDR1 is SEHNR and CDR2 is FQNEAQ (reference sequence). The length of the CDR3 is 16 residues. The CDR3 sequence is CARSSEPGQIFYGYTF. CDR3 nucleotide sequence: TGTGCCAGGAGCTCCGAGCCGGGACAGATCTTTTATGGCTACACCTTC.

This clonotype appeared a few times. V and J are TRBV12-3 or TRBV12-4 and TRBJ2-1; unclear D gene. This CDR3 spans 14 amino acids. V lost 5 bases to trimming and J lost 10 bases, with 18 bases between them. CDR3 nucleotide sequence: TGTGCCAGCAGTCCCAGTGCAGCGAGGACCGAGCAGTTCTTC. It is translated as CASSPSAARTEQFF.

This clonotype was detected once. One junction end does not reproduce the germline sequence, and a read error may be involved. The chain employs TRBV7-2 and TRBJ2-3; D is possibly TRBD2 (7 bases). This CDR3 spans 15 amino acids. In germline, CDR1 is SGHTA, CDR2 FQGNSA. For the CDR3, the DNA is TGTGCCAGCAGCTTACCCAGCGGGACATCAGATAAGCAGTATTTT. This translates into CASSLPSGTSDKQYF.

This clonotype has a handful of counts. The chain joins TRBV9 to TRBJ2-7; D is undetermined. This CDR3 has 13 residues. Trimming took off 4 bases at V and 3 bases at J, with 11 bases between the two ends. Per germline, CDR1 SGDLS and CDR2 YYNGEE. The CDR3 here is CASSIGPFYEQYF. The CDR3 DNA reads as TGTGCCAGCAGCATAGGACCTTTCTACGAGCAGTACTTC.

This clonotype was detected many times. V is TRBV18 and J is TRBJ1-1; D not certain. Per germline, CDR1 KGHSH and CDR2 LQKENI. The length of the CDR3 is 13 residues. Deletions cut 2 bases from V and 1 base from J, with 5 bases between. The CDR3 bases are TGTGCCAGCTCACCAATGGGGAACACTGAAGCTTTCTTT. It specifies CASSPMGNTEAFF.

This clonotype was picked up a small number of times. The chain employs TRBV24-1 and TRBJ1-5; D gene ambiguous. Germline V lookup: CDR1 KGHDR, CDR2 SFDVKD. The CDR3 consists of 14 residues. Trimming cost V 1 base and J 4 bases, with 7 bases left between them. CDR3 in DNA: TGTGCCACCAGTGATTTTGCCAGAAATCAGCCCCAGCATTTT. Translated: CATSDFARNQPQHF.

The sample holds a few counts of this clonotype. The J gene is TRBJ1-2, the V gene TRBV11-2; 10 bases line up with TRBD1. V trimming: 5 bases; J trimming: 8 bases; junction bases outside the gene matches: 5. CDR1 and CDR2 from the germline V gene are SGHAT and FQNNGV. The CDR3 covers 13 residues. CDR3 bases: TGTGCCAGCAGCGTGGACAGGGGGGACGGCTACACCTTC. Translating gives CASSVDRGDGYTF.

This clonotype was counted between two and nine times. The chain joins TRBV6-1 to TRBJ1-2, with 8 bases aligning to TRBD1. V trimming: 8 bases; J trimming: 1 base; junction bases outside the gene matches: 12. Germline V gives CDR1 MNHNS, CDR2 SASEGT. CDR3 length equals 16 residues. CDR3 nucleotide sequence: TGTGCCAGCCCCCAGGACAGGGCCCACAGTAACTATGGCTACACCTTC. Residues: CASPQDRAHSNYGYTF.

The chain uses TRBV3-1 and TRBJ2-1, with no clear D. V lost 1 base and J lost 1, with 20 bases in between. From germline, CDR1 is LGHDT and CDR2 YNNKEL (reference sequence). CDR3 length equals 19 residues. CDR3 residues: CASSQGNPSRYYSYNEQFF. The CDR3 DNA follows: TGTGCCAGCAGCCAAGGAAACCCAAGCCGGTATTATTCCTACAATGAGCAGTTCTTC.

CDR3 protein: CASSLRDRGFQNIQYF. The CDR3 coding sequence is TGTGCCAGCAGCCTCAGGGACAGGGGATTTCAAAACATTCAGTACTTC. This chain uses TRBV7-2 with TRBJ2-4; 10 bases agree with TRBD1. The germline CDR1 and CDR2 sequences are SGHTA and FQGNSA. The CDR3 extends over 16 amino acids. The V gene end was trimmed by 5 bases and the J gene end by 5 bases; junction bases not matched to a gene: 9. Variable domain in full (rest from reference TRBV7-2 and TRBJ2-4): GAGVSQSPSNKVTEKGKDVELRCDPISGHTALYWYRQSLGQGLEFLIYFQGNSAPDKSGLPSDRFSAERTGGSVSTLTIQRTQQEDSAVYLCASSLRDRGFQNIQYFGAGTRLSVL.

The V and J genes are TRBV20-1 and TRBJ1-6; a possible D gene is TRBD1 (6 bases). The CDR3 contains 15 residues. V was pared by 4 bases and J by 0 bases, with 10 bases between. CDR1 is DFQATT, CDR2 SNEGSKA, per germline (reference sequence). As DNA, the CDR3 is TGCAGTGCTAAGCTGGACAGCTCCTATAATTCACCCCTCCACTTT. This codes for CSAKLDSSYNSPLHF.

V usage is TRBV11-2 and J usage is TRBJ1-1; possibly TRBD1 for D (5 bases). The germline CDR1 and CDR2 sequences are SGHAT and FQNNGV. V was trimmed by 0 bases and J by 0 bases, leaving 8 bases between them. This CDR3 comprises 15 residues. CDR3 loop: CASSLDREMNTEAFF. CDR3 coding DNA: TGTGCCAGCAGCTTAGACAGGGAGATGAACACTGAAGCTTTCTTT.

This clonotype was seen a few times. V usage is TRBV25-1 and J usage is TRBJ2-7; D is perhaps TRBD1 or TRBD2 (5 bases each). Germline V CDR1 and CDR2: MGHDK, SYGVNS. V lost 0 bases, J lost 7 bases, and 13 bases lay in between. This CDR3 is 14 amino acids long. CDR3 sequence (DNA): TGTGCCAGCAGTGAATACGGGACGGAGTGGGAGCAGTACTTC. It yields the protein CASSEYGTEWEQYF.

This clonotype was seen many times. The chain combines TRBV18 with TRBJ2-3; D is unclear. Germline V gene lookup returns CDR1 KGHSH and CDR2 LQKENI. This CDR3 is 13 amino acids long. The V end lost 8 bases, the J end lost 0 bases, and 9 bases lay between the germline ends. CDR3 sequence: CASSTTSTDTQYF. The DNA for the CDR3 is TGTGCCAGCAGCACCACTAGCACAGATACGCAGTATTTT.

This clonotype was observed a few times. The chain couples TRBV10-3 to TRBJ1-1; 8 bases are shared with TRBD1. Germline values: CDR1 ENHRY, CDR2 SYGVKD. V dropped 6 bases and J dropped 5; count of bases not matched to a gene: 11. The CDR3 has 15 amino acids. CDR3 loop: CAISDSNRGGTEAFF. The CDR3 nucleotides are TGTGCCATCAGCGATTCCAACAGGGGGGGTACTGAAGCTTTCTTT.

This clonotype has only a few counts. CDR3 loop: CASSLAVSAGGPLSYGYTF. In DNA, the CDR3 is TGTGCCAGCAGCTTAGCGGTTTCGGCAGGGGGCCCCCTGAGCTATGGCTACACCTTC. V gene TRBV7-2 combines with J gene TRBJ1-2, with 8 nucleotides matching TRBD1. Germline-derived CDR1 and CDR2 are SGHTA and FQGNSA. Unmatched junction bases numbered 16, after V lost 0 bases and J lost 4 bases. The CDR3 spans 19 residues. Supplemented by reference TRBV7-2 and TRBJ1-2, the full variable domain reads GAGVSQSPSNKVTEKGKDVELRCDPISGHTALYWYRQSLGQGLEFLIYFQGNSAPDKSGLPSDRFSAERTGGSVSTLTIQRTQQEDSAVYLCASSLAVSAGGPLSYGYTFGSGTRLTVV.

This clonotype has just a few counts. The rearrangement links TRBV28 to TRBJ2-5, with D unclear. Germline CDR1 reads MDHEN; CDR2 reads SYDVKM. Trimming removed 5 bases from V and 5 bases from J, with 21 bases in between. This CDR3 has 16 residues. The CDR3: CASSPYLGRVVETQYF. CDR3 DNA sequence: TGTGCCAGCAGTCCCTATCTCGGACGGGTAGTGGAGACCCAGTACTTC.

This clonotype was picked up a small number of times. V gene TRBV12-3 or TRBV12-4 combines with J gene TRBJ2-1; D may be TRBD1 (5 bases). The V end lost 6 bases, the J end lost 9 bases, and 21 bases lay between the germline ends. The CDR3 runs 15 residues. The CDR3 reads CASRPPAKGIGEQFF. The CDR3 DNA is TGTGCCAGCAGACCACCGGCAAAGGGGATTGGTGAGCAGTTCTTC.

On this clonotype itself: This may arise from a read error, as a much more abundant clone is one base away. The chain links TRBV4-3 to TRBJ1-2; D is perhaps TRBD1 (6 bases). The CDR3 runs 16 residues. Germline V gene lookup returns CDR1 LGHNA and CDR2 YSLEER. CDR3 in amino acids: CASSQDPGDLNYVYTF. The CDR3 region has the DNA TGCGCCAGCAGCCAGGACCCAGGGGACCTTAACTATGTCTACACCTTC.

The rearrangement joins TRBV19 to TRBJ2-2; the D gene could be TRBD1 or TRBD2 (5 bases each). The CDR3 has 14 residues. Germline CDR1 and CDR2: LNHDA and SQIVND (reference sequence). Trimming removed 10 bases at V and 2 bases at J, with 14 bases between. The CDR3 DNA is TGTGCCACCCGGAGGACACTTAACACCGGGGAGCTGTTTTTT. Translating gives CATRRTLNTGELFF.

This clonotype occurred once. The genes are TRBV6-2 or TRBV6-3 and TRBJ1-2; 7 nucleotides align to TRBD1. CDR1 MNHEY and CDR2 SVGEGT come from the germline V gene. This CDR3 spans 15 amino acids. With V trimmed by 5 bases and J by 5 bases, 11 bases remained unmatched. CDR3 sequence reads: CASSPFGTVHYGYTF. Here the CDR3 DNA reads TGTGCCAGCAGTCCGTTCGGGACAGTCCATTATGGCTACACCTTC.

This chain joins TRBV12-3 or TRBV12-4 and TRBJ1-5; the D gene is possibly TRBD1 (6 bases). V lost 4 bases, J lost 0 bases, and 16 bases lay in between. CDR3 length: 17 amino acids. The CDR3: CASSSTTGLYSNQPQHF. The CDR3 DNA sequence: TGTGCCAGCAGTTCCACGACAGGTCTATATAGCAATCAGCCCCAGCATTTT.

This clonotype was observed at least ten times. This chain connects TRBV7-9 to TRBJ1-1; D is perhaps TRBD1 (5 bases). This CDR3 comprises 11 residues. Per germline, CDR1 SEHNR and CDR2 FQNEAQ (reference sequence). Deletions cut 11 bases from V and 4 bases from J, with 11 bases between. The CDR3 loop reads CAGDWGTEAFF. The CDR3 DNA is TGTGCCGGGGACTGGGGCACTGAAGCTTTCTTT.

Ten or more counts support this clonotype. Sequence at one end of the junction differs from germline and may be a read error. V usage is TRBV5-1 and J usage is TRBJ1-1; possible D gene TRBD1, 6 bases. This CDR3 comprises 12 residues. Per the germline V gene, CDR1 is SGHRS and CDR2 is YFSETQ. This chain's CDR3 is CASSSQGTEAFF. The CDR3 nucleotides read TGTGCCAGCAGCTCGCAGGGGACTGAAGCTTTCTTT.

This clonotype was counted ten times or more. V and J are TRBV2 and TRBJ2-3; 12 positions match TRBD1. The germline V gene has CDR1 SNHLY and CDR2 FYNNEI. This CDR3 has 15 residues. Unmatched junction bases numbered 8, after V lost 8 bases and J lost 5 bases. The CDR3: CASVGGQGALDTQYF. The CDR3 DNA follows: TGTGCCAGCGTAGGGGGACAGGGGGCGTTAGATACGCAGTATTTT.

This CDR3 reads CASSQGGGTNEKLFF. CDR3 DNA: TGTGCCAGCAGCCAAGGGGGGGGAACTAATGAAAAACTGTTTTTT. The chain recombines TRBV4-2 with TRBJ1-4; TRBD1 is a possible D gene (5 bases). The V and J ends lost 1 base and 1 base respectively, with 7 bases between them. The CDR3 has 15 amino acids. From germline, CDR1 is LGHNA and CDR2 YNFKEQ.

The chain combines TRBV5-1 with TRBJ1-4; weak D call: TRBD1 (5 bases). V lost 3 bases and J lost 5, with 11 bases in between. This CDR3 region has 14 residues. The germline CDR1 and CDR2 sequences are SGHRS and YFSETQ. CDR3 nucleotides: TGCGCCAGCAGCTCAGGGCCCGCAAATGAAAAACTGTTTTTT. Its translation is CASSSGPANEKLFF.

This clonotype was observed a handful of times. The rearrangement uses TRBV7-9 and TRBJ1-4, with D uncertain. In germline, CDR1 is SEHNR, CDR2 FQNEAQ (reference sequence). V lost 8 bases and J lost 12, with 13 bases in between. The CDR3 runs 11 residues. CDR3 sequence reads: CASSKRVELFF. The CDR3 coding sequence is TGTGCCAGCTCGAAAAGGGTTGAACTGTTTTTT.